Reported below is one T cell receptor beta chain. The antigen remains undetermined. Germline V gene lookup returns CDR1 SGHDT and CDR2 YYEEEE. Losses at the gene ends were 4 bases for V and 0 bases for J; bases not matched to a gene: 8. There are 19 residues in the CDR3. A template switching step contributed a universal primer site, while unique molecular identifiers were present in the cDNA. TCRdb fed the 5' RACE reads into MiXCR, producing one record per CDR3 protein. The table has a few hundred thousand distinct CDR3 sequences, roughly 12% seen once. This sample is drawn from a study of identical twins. Study results and caveats: Conclusions were drawn cross-sectionally by statistical analysis, without following the same donors. Models underpredicted monozygotic twin sharing of out-of-frame TCR alpha.

All donors were healthy Caucasians. This sample was shared with a second study, whose subject was yellow fever vaccine responses in identical twins.

Sequencing used CD8+ T cells sorted from blood. The rearrangement joins TRBV5-6 to TRBJ2-1; 15 bases line up with TRBD2. This receptor was taken from a woman under 30 in good health. CDR3 region: CASSPLGTSGRFSYNEQFF. The CDR3 nucleotides read TGTGCCAGCAGCCCGTTGGGGACTAGCGGGAGGTTCTCCTACAATGAGCAGTTCTTC.